This T cell receptor (beta chain) was sequenced in a study of cytomegalovirus exposure and HLA in healthy donors. Researchers ran the PCR with 60 Vbeta and 13 Jbeta primers. Sequenced by immunoSEQ multiplex PCR; TCRdb stores in-frame clones only, minus some. Among some 60,000 clones listed, about 84% were seen once. Notes on this clone: Its antigen is as yet unknown.

The CDR3 is 17 amino acids. CDR1 is SNHLY, CDR2 FYNNEI, per germline. V gave up 10 bases and J gave up 3 bases; unmatched junction bases: 13. Findings and limits, study-wide: Near-uniform donor sequencing depth was presumed by presence/absence analyses.

V usage is TRBV2 and J usage is TRBJ2-7; 15 nucleotides match TRBD2. Sequencing used PBMCs. This TCR derives from a male donor in good health and CMV-seronegative. CDR3 residues: CAILRTSGGAWGYEQYF. The CDR3 nucleotides read TGTGCCATCCTCAGGACTAGCGGGGGGGCCTGGGGCTACGAGCAGTACTTC.